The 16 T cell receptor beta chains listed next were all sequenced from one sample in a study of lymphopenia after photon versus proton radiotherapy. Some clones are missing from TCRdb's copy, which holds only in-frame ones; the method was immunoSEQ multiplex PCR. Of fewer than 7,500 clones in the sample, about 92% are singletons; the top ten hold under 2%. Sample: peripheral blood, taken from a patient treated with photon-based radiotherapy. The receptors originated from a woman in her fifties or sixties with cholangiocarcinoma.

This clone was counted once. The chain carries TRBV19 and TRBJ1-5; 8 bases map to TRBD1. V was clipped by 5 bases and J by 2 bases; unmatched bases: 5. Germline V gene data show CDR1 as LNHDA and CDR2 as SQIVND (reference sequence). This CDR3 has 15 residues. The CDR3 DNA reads TGTGCCAGTAGTTCAGGGGGCGAACGCAATCAGCCCCAGCATTTT. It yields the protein CASSSGGERNQPQHF.

The CDR3 coding sequence is TGCGCCAGCAGTGAGGACACCAAGGGGCTCCAGCATTTT. Protein: CASSEDTKGLQHF. The chain has TRBV10-2 and TRBJ1-5, with D perhaps matching TRBD1 (5 bases). This CDR3 spans 13 amino acids. Germline V gene data show CDR1 as WSHSY and CDR2 as SAAADI. The V end lost 2 bases, the J end lost 12 bases, and 14 bases lay between the germline ends.

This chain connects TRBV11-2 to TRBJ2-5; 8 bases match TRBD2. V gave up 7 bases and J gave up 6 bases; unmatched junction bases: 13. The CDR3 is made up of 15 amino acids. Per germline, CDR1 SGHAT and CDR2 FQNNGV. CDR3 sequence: CASTRIAGTGQTQYF. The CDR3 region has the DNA TGTGCCAGCACCAGAATAGCGGGAACGGGACAGACCCAGTACTTC.

CDR3 loop: CASSIQGQGAKPQHF. The CDR3 DNA follows: TGTGCCAGTAGTATACAGGGACAGGGGGCGAAGCCCCAGCATTTT. The V call is TRBV19, the J call TRBJ1-5; 12 positions match TRBD1. V was clipped by 2 bases and J by 8 bases; unmatched bases: 4. Germline CDR1 is LNHDA and CDR2 is SQIVND (reference sequence). This CDR3 is 15 amino acids long.

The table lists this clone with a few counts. CDR3 sequence: CASSLARQVGAYGYTF. The CDR3 coding sequence is TGCGCCAGCAGCTTGGCCAGGCAGGTCGGGGCTTATGGCTACACCTTC. This sequence joins TRBV5-1 and TRBJ1-2; the D gene is possibly TRBD1 (5 bases). This CDR3 contains 16 residues. Trimming removed 0 bases from V and 5 bases from J, with 17 bases in between. Per germline, CDR1 SGHRS and CDR2 YFSETQ.

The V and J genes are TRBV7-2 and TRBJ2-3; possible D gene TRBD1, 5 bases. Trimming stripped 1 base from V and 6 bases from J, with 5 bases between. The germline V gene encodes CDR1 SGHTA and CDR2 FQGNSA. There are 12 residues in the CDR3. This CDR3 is CASSLEGDTQYF. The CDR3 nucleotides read TGTGCCAGCAGCTTAGAGGGGGATACGCAGTATTTT. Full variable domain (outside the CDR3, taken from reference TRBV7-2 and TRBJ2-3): GAGVSQSPSNKVTEKGKDVELRCDPISGHTALYWYRQSLGQGLEFLIYFQGNSAPDKSGLPSDRFSAERTGGSVSTLTIQRTQQEDSAVYLCASSLEGDTQYFGPGTRLTVL.

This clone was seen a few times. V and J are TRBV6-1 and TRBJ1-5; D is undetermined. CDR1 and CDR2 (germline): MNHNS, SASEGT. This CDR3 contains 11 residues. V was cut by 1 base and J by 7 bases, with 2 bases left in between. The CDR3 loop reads CASSEGQPQHF. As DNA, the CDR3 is TGTGCCAGCAGTGAAGGCCAGCCCCAGCATTTT.

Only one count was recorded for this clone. CDR3 sequence (DNA): TGCGCCAGCAGCCCAGGGACAGAGTTTTCACCCCTCCACTTT. Translated, it gives CASSPGTEFSPLHF. The gene calls are TRBV4-3 and TRBJ1-6; 7 bases fit TRBD1. Germline V gene data show CDR1 as LGHNA and CDR2 as YSLEER. Trimming removed 4 bases from V and 9 bases from J; junction bases left unmatched: 6. This CDR3 has 14 residues.

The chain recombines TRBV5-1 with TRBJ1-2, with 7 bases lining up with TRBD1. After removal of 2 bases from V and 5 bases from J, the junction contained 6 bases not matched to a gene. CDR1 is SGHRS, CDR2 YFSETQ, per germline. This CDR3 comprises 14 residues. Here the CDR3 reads CASSFFGTAYGYTF. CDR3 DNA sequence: TGCGCCAGCAGCTTCTTTGGGACAGCATATGGCTACACCTTC.

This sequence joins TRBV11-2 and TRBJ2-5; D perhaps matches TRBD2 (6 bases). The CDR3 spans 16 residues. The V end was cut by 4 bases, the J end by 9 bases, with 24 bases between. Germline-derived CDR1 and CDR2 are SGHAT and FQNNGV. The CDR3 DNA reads TGTGCCAGCAGCTCCCCCCAGGGAGGAGGCTCTTCGCCCCAGTACTTC. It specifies CASSSPQGGGSSPQYF.

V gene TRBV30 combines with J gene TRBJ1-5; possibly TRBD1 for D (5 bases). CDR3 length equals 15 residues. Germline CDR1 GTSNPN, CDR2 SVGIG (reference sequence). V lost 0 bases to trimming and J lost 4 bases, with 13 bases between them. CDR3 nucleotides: TGTGCCTGGAGTGTACTGGGCAGGGCGAATCAGCCCCAGCATTTT. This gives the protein CAWSVLGRANQPQHF.

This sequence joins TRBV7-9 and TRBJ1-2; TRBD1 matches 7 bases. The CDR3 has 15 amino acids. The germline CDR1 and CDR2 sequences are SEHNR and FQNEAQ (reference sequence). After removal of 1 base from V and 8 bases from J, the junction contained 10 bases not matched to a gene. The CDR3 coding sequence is TGTGCCAGCAGCTTAGGAGGACAGGATTTTGGAGGCTACACCTTC. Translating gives CASSLGGQDFGGYTF.

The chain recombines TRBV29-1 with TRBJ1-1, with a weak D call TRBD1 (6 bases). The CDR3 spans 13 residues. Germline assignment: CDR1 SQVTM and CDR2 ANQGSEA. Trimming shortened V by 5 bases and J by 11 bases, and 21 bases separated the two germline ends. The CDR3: CSVRNTGAPWAFF. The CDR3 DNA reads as TGCAGCGTTCGAAATACGGGGGCGCCTTGGGCTTTCTTT.

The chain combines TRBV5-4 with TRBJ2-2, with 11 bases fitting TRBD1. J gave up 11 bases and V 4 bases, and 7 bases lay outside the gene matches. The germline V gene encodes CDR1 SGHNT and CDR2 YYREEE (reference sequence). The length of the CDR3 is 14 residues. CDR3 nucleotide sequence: TGTGCCAGCAGCACCGGGACAGGGGGACGCGAGCTGTTTTTT. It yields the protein CASSTGTGGRELFF.

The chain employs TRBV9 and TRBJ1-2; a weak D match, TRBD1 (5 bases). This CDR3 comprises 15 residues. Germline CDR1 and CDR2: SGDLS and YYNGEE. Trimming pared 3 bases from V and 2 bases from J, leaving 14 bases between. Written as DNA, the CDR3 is TGTGCCAGCAGCGCCACGGCAGGGAGAAACTATGGCTACACCTTC. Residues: CASSATAGRNYGYTF.

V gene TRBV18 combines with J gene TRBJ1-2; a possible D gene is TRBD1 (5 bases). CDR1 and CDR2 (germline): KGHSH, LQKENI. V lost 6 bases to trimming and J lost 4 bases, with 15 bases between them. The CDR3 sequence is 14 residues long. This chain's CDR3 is CASSLRDASYGYTF. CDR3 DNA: TGTGCCAGCTCTCTCCGGGACGCGAGCTATGGCTACACCTTC.